The present T cell receptor beta chain was sequenced within a study of PD-L1 blockade in urothelial cancer. Whole-study context: Across blood samples, T cells had a median count of about 140,000.

Time point meaning: peripheral blood 6 weeks after treatment start. Sequenced by immunoSEQ multiplex PCR; TCRdb stores in-frame clones only, minus some. The sample includes some 40,000 clones, around 90% of them seen just once. The receptor comes from a man aged 70 or older with urothelial cancer. This specimen consisted of PBMCs, obtained around atezolizumab (anti-PD-L1) treatment.

The CDR3 sequence is CASSTRQGYEQYF. The DNA of the CDR3 is TGTGCCAGCAGCACCCGACAGGGTTACGAGCAGTACTTC. This chain links TRBV11-1 with TRBJ2-7, with 7 bases matching TRBD1. Per the germline V gene, CDR1 is SGHAT and CDR2 is FQDESV (reference sequence). The CDR3 is 13 residues long. V was pared by 5 bases and J by 4 bases, with 5 bases of the junction left unmatched.